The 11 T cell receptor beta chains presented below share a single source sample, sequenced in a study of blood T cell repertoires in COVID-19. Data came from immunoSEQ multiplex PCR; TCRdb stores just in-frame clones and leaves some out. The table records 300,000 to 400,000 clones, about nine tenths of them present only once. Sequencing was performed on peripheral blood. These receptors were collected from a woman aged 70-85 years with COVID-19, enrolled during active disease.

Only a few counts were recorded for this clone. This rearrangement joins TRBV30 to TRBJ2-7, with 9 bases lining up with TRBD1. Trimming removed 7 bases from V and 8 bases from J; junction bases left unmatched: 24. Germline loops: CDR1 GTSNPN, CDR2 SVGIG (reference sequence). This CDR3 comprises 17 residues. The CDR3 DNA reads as TGTGCCTCGACGGGAGGAGGCGGGACAGGGATTACTAGTAAGCAGTACTTC. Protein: CASTGGGGTGITSKQYF.

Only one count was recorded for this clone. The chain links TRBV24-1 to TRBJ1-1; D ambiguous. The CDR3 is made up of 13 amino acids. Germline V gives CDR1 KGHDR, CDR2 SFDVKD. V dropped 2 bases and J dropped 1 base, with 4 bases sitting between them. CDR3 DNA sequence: TGTGCCACCAGTGATTACACGAACACTGAAGCTTTCTTT. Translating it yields CATSDYTNTEAFF.

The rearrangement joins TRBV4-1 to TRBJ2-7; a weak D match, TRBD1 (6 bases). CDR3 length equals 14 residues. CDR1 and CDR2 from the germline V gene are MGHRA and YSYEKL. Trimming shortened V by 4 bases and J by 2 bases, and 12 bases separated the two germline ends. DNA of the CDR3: TGCGCCAGCAGCCCCACCGGACAGCCCTACGAGCAGTACTTC. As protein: CASSPTGQPYEQYF.

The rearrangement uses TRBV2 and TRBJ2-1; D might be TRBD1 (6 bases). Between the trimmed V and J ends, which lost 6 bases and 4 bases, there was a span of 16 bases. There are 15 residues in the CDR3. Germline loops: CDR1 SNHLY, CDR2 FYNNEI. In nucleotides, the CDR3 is TGTGCCAGCAGGGATGGACAGATTCTTTACAATGAGCAGTTCTTC. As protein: CASRDGQILYNEQFF.

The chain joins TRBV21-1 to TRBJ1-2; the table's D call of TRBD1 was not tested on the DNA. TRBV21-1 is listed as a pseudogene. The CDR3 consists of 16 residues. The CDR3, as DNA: TGTGCCAGCAGCAAAGCGGAACAGGGATGGCTGCGGGGCTACACCTTC. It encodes CASSKAEQGWLRGYTF.

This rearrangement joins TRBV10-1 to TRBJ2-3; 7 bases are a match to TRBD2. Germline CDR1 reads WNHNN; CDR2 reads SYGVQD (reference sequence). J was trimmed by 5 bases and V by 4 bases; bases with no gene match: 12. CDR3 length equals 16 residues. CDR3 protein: CASSVGSGPERDTQYF. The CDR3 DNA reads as TGCGCCAGCAGTGTTGGTAGCGGGCCAGAGAGAGATACGCAGTATTTT.

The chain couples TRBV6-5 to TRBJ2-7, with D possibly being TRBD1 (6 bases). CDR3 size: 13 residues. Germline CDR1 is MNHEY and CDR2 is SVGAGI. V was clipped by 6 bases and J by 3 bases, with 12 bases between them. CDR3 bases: TGTGCCAGCAGCCGACAGGCCCACTACGAGCAGTACTTC. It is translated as CASSRQAHYEQYF.

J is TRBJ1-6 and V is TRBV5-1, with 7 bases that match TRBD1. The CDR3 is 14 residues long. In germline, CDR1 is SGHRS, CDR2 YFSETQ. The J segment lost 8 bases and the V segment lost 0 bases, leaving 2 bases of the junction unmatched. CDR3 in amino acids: CASSLDRGYSPLHF. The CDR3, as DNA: TGCGCCAGCAGCTTGGACAGGGGATATTCACCCCTCCACTTT.

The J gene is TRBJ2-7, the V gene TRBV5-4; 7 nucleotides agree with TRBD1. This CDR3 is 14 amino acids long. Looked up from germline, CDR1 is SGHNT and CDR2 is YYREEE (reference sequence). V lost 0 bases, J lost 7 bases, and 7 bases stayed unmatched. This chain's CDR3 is CASSLGSRGQEQYF. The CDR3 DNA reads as TGTGCCAGCAGCTTGGGATCGAGGGGGCAGGAGCAGTACTTC.

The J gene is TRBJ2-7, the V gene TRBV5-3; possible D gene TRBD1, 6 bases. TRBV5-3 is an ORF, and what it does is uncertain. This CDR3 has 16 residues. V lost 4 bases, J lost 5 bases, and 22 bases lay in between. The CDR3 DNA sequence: TGTGCCAGAAGCGCCCACAGGGATGCGGAAGGGCACGAGCAGTACTTC. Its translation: CARSAHRDAEGHEQYF.

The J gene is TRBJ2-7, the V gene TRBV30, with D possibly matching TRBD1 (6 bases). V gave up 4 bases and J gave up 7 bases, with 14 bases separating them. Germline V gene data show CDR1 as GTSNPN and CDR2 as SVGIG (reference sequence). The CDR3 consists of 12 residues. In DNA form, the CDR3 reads TGTGCCTGGATTGGGGGCTCGGGGGAGCAGTACTTC. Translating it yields CAWIGGSGEQYF.